This TCR beta chain was recorded in a study of identical twins. Germline CDR1 DFQATT, CDR2 SNEGSKA (reference sequence). This CDR3 contains 11 residues. V gave up 3 bases and J gave up 6 bases, with 6 bases separating them. MiXCR was run by TCRdb on the 5' RACE reads, yielding one entry per CDR3 protein. The sample records 500,000 or so distinct CDR3 sequences, 22% being singletons. This clonotype occurred a few times. The same sample was also studied in work on T cells expressing NK-cell markers.

This sequence originates from a woman between 18 and 29 years old in good health. Sequencing input: CD4+ T cells sorted from blood. The gene calls are TRBV20-1 and TRBJ2-1; D ambiguous. The CDR3 coding sequence is TGCAGTGCTAGGGCTCGCAATGAGCAGTTCTTC. This translates into CSARARNEQFF.